The clone carrying this T cell receptor beta chain was counted between two and nine times. Antigen specificity is unknown. This sample was included in a study of response to subunit inactivated influenza vaccine. Study-level points and caveats: The authors offered the suggestion that each seasonal influenza vaccination recruits few new T cells.

From the RT-PCR reads, TCRdb called clonotypes with MiXCR, one entry per CDR3 protein. The data hold roughly 500,000 distinct CDR3 sequences, with 16% observed a single time. V dropped 11 bases and J dropped 4 bases, with 21 bases sitting between them. This CDR3 is 15 amino acids long. Germline lookup yields CDR1 MDHEN and CDR2 SYDVKM. The source of this sequence is a man aged 50-75 years who received an inactivated influenza vaccine. The sequencing here drew on CD4+ T cells sorted from PBMCs, taken less than 30 months after vaccination. The chain joins TRBV28 to TRBJ1-5, with unresolved D. The CDR3 DNA follows: TGTGCCTGTAGTAGCGCGGGGATTGGAAATCAGCCCCAGCATTTT. Its protein is CACSSAGIGNQPQHF.